What follows are 28 T cell receptor beta chains derived from one specimen sequenced in a study of CD8 T cells in ankylosing spondylitis. TCRdb processed the 5' RACE reads anew with MiXCR; each CDR3 protein has one entry. The sample comprises about 220,000 distinct CDR3 sequences, 15% to 20% of which are singletons, and approximately 40% rests with the top ten. General study points: A TCR beta motif of eight or nine highly homologous variants seemed to mark ankylosing spondylitis blood.

For these receptors, no antigen is known. Sequenced input: blood, either unsorted or a sorted T cell fraction (not recorded which). Receptors were obtained from a male donor with ankylosing spondylitis.

This clonotype was detected a few times. The gene calls are TRBV28 and TRBJ2-2; D gene unclear. Looked up from germline, CDR1 is MDHEN and CDR2 is SYDVKM. The CDR3 totals 14 residues. V was clipped by 6 bases and J by 7 bases, with 15 bases between them. Written as DNA, the CDR3 is TGTGCCAGCAGCACCCCAACCGGGTTCGGGGAGCTGTTTTTT. This translates into CASSTPTGFGELFF. The whole variable domain, filled in from reference TRBV28 and TRBJ2-2, reads DVKVTQSSRYLVKRTGEKVFLECVQDMDHENMFWYRQDPGLGLRLIYFSYDVKMKEKGDIPEGYSVSREKKERFSLILESASTNQTSMYLCASSTPTGFGELFFGEGSRLTVL.

The chain links TRBV18 to TRBJ2-1; tentative D call: TRBD1 (6 bases). V was shortened by 5 bases and J by 4 bases, with 6 bases between the two germline ends. The CDR3 has 12 amino acids. Germline CDR1 KGHSH, CDR2 LQKENI. DNA of the CDR3: TGTGCCAGCTCAGACAGGTACAATGAGCAGTTCTTC. It yields the protein CASSDRYNEQFF.

The chain employs TRBV9 and TRBJ1-1; a weak D match, TRBD1 (5 bases). This CDR3 has 15 amino acids. Trimming pared 0 bases from V and 2 bases from J, leaving 11 bases between. Germline loops: CDR1 SGDLS, CDR2 YYNGEE. The DNA of the CDR3 is TGTGCCAGCAGCGTAGAAGAGACAGAAAACACTGAAGCTTTCTTT. Amino acid sequence: CASSVEETENTEAFF.

This clonotype has a count of ten or more. The chain has TRBV6-1 and TRBJ2-3, with 12 bases lining up with TRBD2. This CDR3 comprises 15 residues. The junction had 1 base not matched to a gene; V was cut back by 2 bases and J by 4 bases. Germline CDR1 is MNHNS and CDR2 is SASEGT. The CDR3 here is CASSELAGGPDTQYF. The CDR3 DNA sequence: TGTGCCAGCAGTGAACTAGCGGGAGGGCCAGATACGCAGTATTTT.

This clonotype was picked up a small number of times. This chain joins TRBV12-3 or TRBV12-4 and TRBJ2-2; 9 bases line up with TRBD2. The V gene end was trimmed by 4 bases and the J gene end by 6 bases; junction bases not matched to a gene: 3. There are 14 residues in the CDR3. As DNA, the CDR3 is TGTGCCAGCAGTTCCGGACTAGCGCCCGGGGAGCTGTTTTTT. Protein: CASSSGLAPGELFF.

This chain joins TRBV20-1 and TRBJ2-1, with 9 positions matching TRBD2. The CDR3 covers 16 residues. V trimming: 0 bases; J trimming: 7 bases; junction bases outside the gene matches: 10. The germline V gene encodes CDR1 DFQATT and CDR2 SNEGSKA (reference sequence). As DNA, the CDR3 is TGCAGTGCTAGAGACTCCGCGGGACTAGCTTGGAATGAGCAGTTCTTC. Translating it yields CSARDSAGLAWNEQFF.

The chain recombines TRBV29-1 with TRBJ1-1; possibly TRBD1 for D (6 bases). Deletions cut 0 bases from V and 5 bases from J, with 28 bases between. Germline-derived CDR1 and CDR2 are SQVTM and ANQGSEA. This CDR3 has 19 residues. Here the CDR3 DNA reads TGCAGCGTTGAAGATCAAGCCCGGGACAAGACCGTCACGAGTACTGAAGCTTTCTTT. Translating gives CSVEDQARDKTVTSTEAFF.

This clonotype came up many times. The chain recombines TRBV20-1 with TRBJ1-1, with D possibly being TRBD1 (5 bases). Germline V gene sequence: CDR1 DFQATT, CDR2 SNEGSKA (reference sequence). V was cut by 4 bases and J by 5 bases, with 17 bases left in between. The CDR3 sequence is 14 residues long. The CDR3 DNA follows: TGCAGTGCTAAGGGGTTTGACAGAATAACTGAAGCTTTCTTT. Amino acids: CSAKGFDRITEAFF.

This clonotype was detected a few times. V usage is TRBV5-1 and J usage is TRBJ2-3; 9 bases are a match to TRBD2. CDR3 length: 16 amino acids. Per the germline V gene, CDR1 is SGHRS and CDR2 is YFSETQ. J gave up 4 bases and V 0 bases, and 6 bases lay outside the gene matches. The CDR3 nucleotides are TGCGCCAGCAGCTTGGCCGGGACTAGCATCGCAGATACGCAGTATTTT. Translating it yields CASSLAGTSIADTQYF. Looking up the rest from reference TRBV5-1 and TRBJ2-3 gives the full variable domain: KAGVTQTPRYLIKTRGQQVTLSCSPISGHRSVSWYQQTPGQGLQFLFEYFSETQRNKGNFPGRFSGRQFSNSRSEMNVSTLELGDSALYLCASSLAGTSIADTQYFGPGTRLTVL.

This chain connects TRBV20-1 to TRBJ2-7; 8 bases agree with TRBD2. Trimming at V came to 1 base and at J to 2 bases, leaving 4 bases not matched to a gene. Germline V CDR1 and CDR2: DFQATT, SNEGSKA (reference sequence). The CDR3 totals 14 residues. CDR3 nucleotides: TGCAGTGCTAGAGTGGCGGGAGGACCCTACGAGCAGTACTTC. Amino acid sequence: CSARVAGGPYEQYF.

The V and J genes are TRBV4-2 and TRBJ2-6; 10 bases fit TRBD1. J gave up 4 bases and V 0 bases, and 9 bases lay outside the gene matches. CDR3 size: 19 residues. Germline V gene sequence: CDR1 LGHNA, CDR2 YNFKEQ. CDR3: CASSQEGGTGAYGANVLTF. In DNA form, the CDR3 reads TGTGCCAGCAGCCAAGAGGGAGGGACAGGGGCGTACGGGGCCAACGTCCTGACTTTC.

The CDR3 loop reads CASSLGTSGRNPPYYNEQFF. As DNA, the CDR3 is TGTGCCAGCAGCCTTGGGACTAGCGGGAGAAATCCCCCTTACTACAATGAGCAGTTCTTC. The chain is built from TRBV11-1 and TRBJ2-1; 14 bases agree with TRBD2. CDR3 length: 20 amino acids. The J segment lost 3 bases and the V segment lost 5 bases, leaving 15 bases of the junction unmatched. Looked up from germline, CDR1 is SGHAT and CDR2 is FQDESV (reference sequence).

This clonotype occurred a few times. This chain joins TRBV7-9 and TRBJ2-1; D is unresolved. This CDR3 spans 14 amino acids. V lost 5 bases, J lost 7 bases, and 15 bases lay in between. From germline, CDR1 is SEHNR and CDR2 FQNEAQ (reference sequence). The CDR3 spells CASSAPTLVNEQFF. For the CDR3, the DNA is TGTGCCAGCAGCGCTCCCACCCTAGTGAATGAGCAGTTCTTC.

This clonotype came up a few times. The V and J genes are TRBV7-8 and TRBJ1-4; possible D gene TRBD1, 6 bases. V was shortened by 5 bases and J by 8 bases, with 12 bases between the two germline ends. This CDR3 contains 13 residues. Germline V lookup: CDR1 SGHVS, CDR2 FQNEAQ. The CDR3 bases are TGTGCCAGCAGCCCGGACAGTGGGGAAAAACTGTTTTTT. It yields the protein CASSPDSGEKLFF.

The table lists this clonotype with a few counts. The V and J genes are TRBV18 and TRBJ2-1; no definite D call. Deletions cut 0 bases from V and 4 bases from J, with 7 bases between. CDR3 length equals 14 residues. CDR1 is KGHSH and CDR2 is LQKENI in the germline V gene. CDR3 sequence (DNA): TGTGCCAGCTCACCACCGCCCGATTACAATGAGCAGTTCTTC. It encodes CASSPPPDYNEQFF.

This clonotype was observed many times. The chain has TRBV28 and TRBJ2-7; D remains ambiguous. Per the germline V gene, CDR1 is MDHEN and CDR2 is SYDVKM. V was clipped by 3 bases and J by 3 bases, with 9 bases between them. The CDR3 is 13 amino acids. This chain's CDR3 is CASSLKNGYEQYF. Written as DNA, the CDR3 is TGTGCCAGCAGTTTGAAGAACGGCTACGAGCAGTACTTC.

This clonotype was seen more than once but under ten times. This chain joins TRBV20-1 and TRBJ2-7; 8 bases fit TRBD1. In germline, CDR1 is DFQATT, CDR2 SNEGSKA (reference sequence). The CDR3 is 17 amino acids. V lost 0 bases to trimming and J lost 2 bases; unmatched junction nucleotides: 12. The CDR3 DNA reads as TGCAGTGCTAGAGATCATGACAGGGGCAGGGGGACCTACGAGCAGTACTTC. Amino acids: CSARDHDRGRGTYEQYF.

This clonotype has a handful of counts. The chain recombines TRBV20-1 with TRBJ2-3; 11 bases fit TRBD2. The germline V gene encodes CDR1 DFQATT and CDR2 SNEGSKA (reference sequence). This CDR3 contains 17 residues. The V segment lost 5 bases and the J segment 0 bases; nucleotides outside the gene matches: 10. The CDR3 is CSAADLRLAGSTDTQYF. CDR3 in DNA: TGCAGTGCTGCCGACTTAAGACTAGCGGGGAGCACAGATACGCAGTATTTT.

Notes on this clonotype: This CDR3 is missing its conserved last phenylalanine or tryptophan, likely due to a read error. This rearrangement joins TRBV20-1 to TRBJ2-7; TRBD1 might be the D (5 bases). V lost 0 bases and J 3 bases, leaving 15 bases between the germline ends. The germline V gene has CDR1 DFQATT and CDR2 SNEGSKA (reference sequence). The CDR3 extends over 15 amino acids. CDR3 in DNA: TGCAGTGCTAGAGATCTCGGGCAGGGCGTCTACGAGCAGTACTCC. This sequence encodes CSARDLGQGVYEQYS.

Only a few counts were recorded for this clonotype. As DNA, the CDR3 is TGTGCCAGCAGTAAGGAAGGAGAGCAGTTCTTC. Translation: CASSKEGEQFF. The V call is TRBV12-3 or TRBV12-4, the J call TRBJ2-1; no clear D gene. The V end was cut by 5 bases, the J end by 10 bases, with 9 bases between. This CDR3 comprises 11 residues.

V usage is TRBV9 and J usage is TRBJ1-1, with D possibly matching TRBD1 (6 bases). The ends were cut back, 0 bases at V and 6 bases at J, with 12 bases in the middle. The CDR3 totals 14 residues. Germline values: CDR1 SGDLS, CDR2 YYNGEE. The CDR3 sequence is CASSVGQGGAEAFF. As DNA, the CDR3 is TGTGCCAGCAGCGTAGGGCAAGGGGGTGCTGAAGCTTTCTTT.

This clonotype was seen only a few times. The J gene is TRBJ2-2, the V gene TRBV6-2 or TRBV6-3; TRBD2 matches at 8 bases. The length of the CDR3 is 14 residues. Germline assignment: CDR1 MNHEY and CDR2 SVGEGT. With 6 bases clipped from V and 5 bases from J, the junction kept 5 bases outside the gene matches. The CDR3 protein is CASSRTSLTGELFF. The CDR3 DNA is TGTGCCAGCAGCAGGACTAGCTTAACCGGGGAGCTGTTTTTT.

This clonotype was picked up a small number of times. The chain combines TRBV7-9 with TRBJ2-1, with 8 bases fitting TRBD2. The CDR3 spans 15 residues. Germline loops: CDR1 SEHNR, CDR2 FQNEAQ (reference sequence). The V and J ends lost 8 bases and 6 bases, in that order; junction bases with no gene match: 12. The CDR3 DNA sequence: TGTGCCAGCCGTCCCGCAGGACTAGCCCTCAATGAGCAGTTCTTC. Translated, it gives CASRPAGLALNEQFF. Full variable domain (rest looked up from reference TRBV7-9 and TRBJ2-1): DTGVSQNPRHKITKRGQNVTFRCDPISEHNRLYWYRQTLGQGPEFLTYFQNEAQLEKSRLLSDRFSAERPKGSFSTLEIQRTEQGDSAMYLCASRPAGLALNEQFFGPGTRLTVL.

This clonotype ranks as medium-sized. The chain carries TRBV4-3 and TRBJ1-6, with 9 bases fitting TRBD1. Germline lookup yields CDR1 LGHNA and CDR2 YSLEER. V lost 4 bases, J lost 8 bases, and 9 bases stayed unmatched. CDR3 size: 16 residues. CDR3 DNA sequence: TGCGCCAGCAGCCCTTCTTGGACAGGGGTCGATTCACCCCTCCACTTT. Protein sequence: CASSPSWTGVDSPLHF.

J is TRBJ2-1 and V is TRBV6-6, with D perhaps TRBD2 (5 bases). Looked up from germline, CDR1 is MNHNY and CDR2 is SVGAGI (reference sequence). Trimming removed 5 bases from V and 5 bases from J, with 10 bases in between. This CDR3 is 13 amino acids long. The CDR3 spells CASSNGLNNEQFF. In nucleotides, the CDR3 is TGTGCCAGCAGTAACGGACTGAACAATGAGCAGTTCTTC.

This clonotype was picked up a small number of times. The rearrangement joins TRBV27 to TRBJ2-5, with D uncertain. The CDR3 consists of 15 residues. The germline CDR1 and CDR2 sequences are MNHEY and SMNVEV (reference sequence). The V gene lost 3 bases and the J gene lost 2 bases, with 13 bases spanning the gap. CDR3 loop: CASSFFDGIQETQYF. DNA of the CDR3: TGTGCCAGCAGTTTCTTCGACGGAATTCAAGAGACCCAGTACTTC.

CDR3 sequence: CASSPRDREPNYGYTF. CDR3 nucleotides: TGCGCCAGCAGCCCCCGGGACAGGGAGCCTAACTATGGCTACACCTTC. The rearrangement joins TRBV4-3 to TRBJ1-2, with 9 nucleotides matching TRBD1. This CDR3 is 16 amino acids long. J lost 0 bases, V lost 4 bases, and 6 bases had no gene match. CDR1 is LGHNA, CDR2 YSLEER, per germline.

The sample holds many counts of this clonotype. The chain has TRBV7-8 and TRBJ2-2; no clear D gene. CDR3 length: 13 amino acids. V was cut by 5 bases and J by 8 bases, with 12 bases left in between. Germline V gives CDR1 SGHVS, CDR2 FQNEAQ. CDR3 in DNA: TGTGCCAGCAGCCCCCTCGTATTGGGGGAGCTGTTTTTT. It specifies CASSPLVLGELFF.